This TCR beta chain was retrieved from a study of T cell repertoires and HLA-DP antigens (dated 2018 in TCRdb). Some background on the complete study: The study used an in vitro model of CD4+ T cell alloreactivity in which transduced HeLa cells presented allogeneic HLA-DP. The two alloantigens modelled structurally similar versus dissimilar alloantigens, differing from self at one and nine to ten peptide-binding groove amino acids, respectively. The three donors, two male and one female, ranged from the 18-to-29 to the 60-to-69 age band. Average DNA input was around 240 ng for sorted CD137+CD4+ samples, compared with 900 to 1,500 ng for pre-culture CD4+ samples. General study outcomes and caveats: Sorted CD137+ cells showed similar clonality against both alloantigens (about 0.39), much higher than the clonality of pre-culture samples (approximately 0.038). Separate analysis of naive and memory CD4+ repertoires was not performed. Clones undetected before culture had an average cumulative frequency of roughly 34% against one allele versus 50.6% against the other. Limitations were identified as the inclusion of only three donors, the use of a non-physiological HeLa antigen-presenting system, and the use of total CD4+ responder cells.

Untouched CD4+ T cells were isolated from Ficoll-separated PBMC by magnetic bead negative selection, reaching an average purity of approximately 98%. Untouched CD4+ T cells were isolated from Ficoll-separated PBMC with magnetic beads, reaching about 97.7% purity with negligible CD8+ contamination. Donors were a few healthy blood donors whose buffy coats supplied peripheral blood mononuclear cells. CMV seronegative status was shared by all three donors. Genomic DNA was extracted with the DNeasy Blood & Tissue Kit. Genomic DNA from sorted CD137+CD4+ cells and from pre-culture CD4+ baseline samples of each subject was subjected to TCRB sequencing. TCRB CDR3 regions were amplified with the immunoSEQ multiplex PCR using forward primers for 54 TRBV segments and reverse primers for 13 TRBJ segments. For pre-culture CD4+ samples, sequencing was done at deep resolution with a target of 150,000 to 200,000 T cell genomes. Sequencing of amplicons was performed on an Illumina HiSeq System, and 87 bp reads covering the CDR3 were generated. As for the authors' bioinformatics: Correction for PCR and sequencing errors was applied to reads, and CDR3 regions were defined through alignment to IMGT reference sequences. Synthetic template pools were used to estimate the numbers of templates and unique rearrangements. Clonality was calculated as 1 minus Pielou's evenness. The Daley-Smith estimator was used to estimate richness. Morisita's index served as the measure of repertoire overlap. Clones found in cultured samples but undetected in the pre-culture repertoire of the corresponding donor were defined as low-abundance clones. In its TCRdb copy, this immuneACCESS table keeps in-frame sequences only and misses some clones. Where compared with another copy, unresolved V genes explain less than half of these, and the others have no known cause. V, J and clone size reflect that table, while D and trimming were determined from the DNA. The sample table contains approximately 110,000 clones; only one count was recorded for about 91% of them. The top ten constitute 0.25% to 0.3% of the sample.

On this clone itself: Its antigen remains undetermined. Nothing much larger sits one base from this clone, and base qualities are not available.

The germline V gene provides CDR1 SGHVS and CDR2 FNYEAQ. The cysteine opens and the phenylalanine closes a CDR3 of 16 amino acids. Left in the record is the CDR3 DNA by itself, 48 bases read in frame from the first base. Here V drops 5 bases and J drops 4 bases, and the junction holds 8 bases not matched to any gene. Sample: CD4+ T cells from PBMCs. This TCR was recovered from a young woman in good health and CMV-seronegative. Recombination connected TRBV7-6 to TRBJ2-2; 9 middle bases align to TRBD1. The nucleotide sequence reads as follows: TGTGCCAGCAGCATCCGGGACAGGGTCCGCACCGGGGAGCTGTTTTTT. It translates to CASSIRDRVRTGELFF. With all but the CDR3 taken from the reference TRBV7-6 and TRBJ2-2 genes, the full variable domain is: GAGVSQSPRYKVTKRGQDVALRCDPISGHVSLYWYRQALGQGPEFLTYFNYEAQQDKSGLPNDRFSAERPEGSISTLTIQRTEQRDSAMYRCASSIRDRVRTGELFFGEGSRLTVL.